Below are 12 T cell receptor beta chains sequenced from a single sample in a study of a mutant IDH1 vaccine in newly diagnosed glioma. These TCRs are of unknown antigen specificity. Time point indicated: week 11, during vaccination. Vaccine doses each comprised 300 ug of mutant IDH1 20-mer peptide, with topical imiquimod. TCRdb keeps only in-frame clones here, not all; method: immunoSEQ multiplex PCR. The sample has roughly 130,000 clones; around four fifths are singletons. The sample consisted of PBMCs, taken from a glioma patient whose treatment included an IDH1 peptide vaccine. The source is a man aged 35-49 years with glioma.

The J gene is TRBJ1-6, the V gene TRBV7-2; 10 nucleotides agree with TRBD1. Trimming cost V 5 bases and J 9 bases; bases outside gene matches: 7. CDR1 and CDR2 (germline): SGHTA, FQGNSA. The CDR3 covers 15 residues. The CDR3 loop reads CASSPWTGGSSPLHF. CDR3 bases: TGTGCCAGCAGCCCCTGGACAGGGGGTTCTTCACCCCTCCACTTT.

The chain links TRBV15 to TRBJ2-3; 13 bases match TRBD2. V trimming: 3 bases; J trimming: 0 bases; junction bases outside the gene matches: 6. The germline V gene encodes CDR1 LNHNV and CDR2 YYDKDF (reference sequence). CDR3 length: 18 residues. Here the CDR3 reads CATSRRLAGGQSTDTQYF. CDR3 bases: TGTGCCACCAGCAGGAGACTAGCGGGGGGCCAAAGCACAGATACGCAGTATTTT.

A few counts support this clone. The V gene is TRBV29-1, the J gene TRBJ2-7; D is uncertain. V lost 4 bases to trimming and J lost 2 bases, with 9 bases between them. The CDR3 runs 12 residues. Germline V gene sequence: CDR1 SQVTM, CDR2 ANQGSEA. The chain's CDR3 is CSVVMLTYEQYF. The CDR3 nucleotides are TGCAGCGTTGTGATGTTAACCTACGAGCAGTACTTC.

The CDR3 sequence is CASSLSGGSGNTIYF. The CDR3 nucleotides are TGTGCCAGCAGCTTATCCGGGGGCTCTGGAAACACCATATATTTT. This chain links TRBV7-3 with TRBJ1-3, with D perhaps matching TRBD1 (5 bases). V lost 2 bases, J lost 0 bases, and 8 bases lay in between. The germline gives CDR1 SGHTA, CDR2 FQGTGA. The length of the CDR3 is 15 residues. The whole variable domain, filled in from reference TRBV7-3 and TRBJ1-3, reads GAGVSQTPSNKVTEKGKYVELRCDPISGHTALYWYRQSLGQGPEFLIYFQGTGAADDSGLPNDRFFAVRPEGSVSTLKIQRTERGDSAVYLCASSLSGGSGNTIYFGEGSWLTVV.

This clone was seen just once. This chain links TRBV28 with TRBJ1-4, with 7 nucleotides matching TRBD1. Germline CDR1 and CDR2: MDHEN and SYDVKM. The CDR3 covers 13 residues. The V segment lost 7 bases and the J segment 12 bases; nucleotides outside the gene matches: 11. The CDR3 DNA sequence: TGTGCCAGCACTCTCCAGGGGGTGGGGGAACTGTTTTTT. Protein sequence: CASTLQGVGELFF. The full variable domain, in which reference TRBV28 and TRBJ1-4 provide the parts outside the CDR3, is DVKVTQSSRYLVKRTGEKVFLECVQDMDHENMFWYRQDPGLGLRLIYFSYDVKMKEKGDIPEGYSVSREKKERFSLILESASTNQTSMYLCASTLQGVGELFFGSGTQLSVL.

The table lists this clone with a few counts. V usage is TRBV20-1 and J usage is TRBJ1-2, with D maybe TRBD1 (5 bases). V was trimmed by 6 bases and J by 7 bases, leaving 9 bases between them. The CDR3 is 10 residues long. Germline V gene data show CDR1 as DFQATT and CDR2 as SNEGSKA (reference sequence). The CDR3 spells CSASRAGYTF. In DNA, the CDR3 is TGCAGTGCAAGCAGGGCTGGCTACACCTTC.

The V gene is TRBV4-2, the J gene TRBJ2-1; 9 bases agree with TRBD1. Germline V gene sequence: CDR1 LGHNA, CDR2 YNFKEQ. The CDR3 covers 17 residues. Germline trimming cut 0 bases from V and 7 bases from J; bases unmatched to any gene: 10. The CDR3 loop reads CASSQDSGTGYRNEQFF. The DNA of the CDR3 is TGTGCCAGCAGCCAAGATTCCGGGACAGGGTATAGGAATGAGCAGTTCTTC.

With respect to this clone: Distinct nucleotide sequences in the sample also encode this CDR3. The J gene is TRBJ1-1, the V gene TRBV30, with unresolved D. The germline V and J ends were trimmed by 3 bases and 4 bases, with 3 bases remaining between them. There are 10 residues in the CDR3. Germline CDR1 is GTSNPN and CDR2 is SVGIG (reference sequence). CDR3 nucleotide sequence: TGTGCCTGGAGGGGCACTGAAGCTTTCTTT. As protein: CAWRGTEAFF.

This clone was seen more than once but under ten times. A junction boundary mismatches the germline segment, possibly from a read error. The chain combines TRBV6-6 with TRBJ1-5; perhaps TRBD1 as D (5 bases). Germline values: CDR1 MNHNY, CDR2 SVGAGI (reference sequence). CDR3 size: 11 residues. CDR3 sequence (DNA): TGTGCCAGCAGTTACCGGGGACGGGTAGATTTT. Translation: CASSYRGRVDF.

The chain carries TRBV6-6 and TRBJ2-4; TRBD1 aligns across 7 bases. The V and J ends lost 5 bases and 8 bases, in that order; junction bases with no gene match: 6. CDR1 MNHNY and CDR2 SVGAGI come from the germline V gene (reference sequence). The CDR3 contains 13 residues. The DNA of the CDR3 is TGTGCCAGCAGTGAGGACAGGACGGACATTCAGTACTTC. Protein sequence: CASSEDRTDIQYF.

The J gene is TRBJ1-5, the V gene TRBV6-5, with 8 bases fitting TRBD1. This CDR3 spans 15 amino acids. Germline values: CDR1 MNHEY, CDR2 SVGAGI. The V segment lost 5 bases and the J segment 5 bases; nucleotides outside the gene matches: 8. CDR3 sequence: CASSVTGTGYQPQHF. For the CDR3, the DNA is TGTGCCAGCAGTGTAACCGGGACAGGATATCAGCCCCAGCATTTT.

This clone has only one observation. The rearrangement uses TRBV2 and TRBJ2-3, with TRBD2 matching 10 bases. V was pared by 6 bases and J by 5 bases, with 11 bases of the junction left unmatched. The CDR3 sequence is 16 residues long. Germline assignment: CDR1 SNHLY and CDR2 FYNNEI. CDR3 sequence: CASRRLAGDAGDTQYF. The CDR3 nucleotides are TGTGCCAGCAGACGCCTAGCGGGAGATGCGGGAGATACGCAGTATTTT.